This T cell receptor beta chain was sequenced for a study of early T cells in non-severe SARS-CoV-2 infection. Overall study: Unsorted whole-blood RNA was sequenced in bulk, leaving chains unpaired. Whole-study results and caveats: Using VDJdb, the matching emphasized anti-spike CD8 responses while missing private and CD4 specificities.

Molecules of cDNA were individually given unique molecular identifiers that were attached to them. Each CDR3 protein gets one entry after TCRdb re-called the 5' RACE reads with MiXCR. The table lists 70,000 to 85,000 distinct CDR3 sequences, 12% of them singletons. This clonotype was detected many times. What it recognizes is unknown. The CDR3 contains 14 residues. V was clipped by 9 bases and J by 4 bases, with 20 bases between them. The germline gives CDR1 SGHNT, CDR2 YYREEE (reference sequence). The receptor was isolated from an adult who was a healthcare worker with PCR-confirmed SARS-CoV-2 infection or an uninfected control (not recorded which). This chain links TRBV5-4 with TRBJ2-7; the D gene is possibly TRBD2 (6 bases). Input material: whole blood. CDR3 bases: TGTGCCATCCAAACGAAAGCAGGGACTTACGAGCAGTACTTC. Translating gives CAIQTKAGTYEQYF.